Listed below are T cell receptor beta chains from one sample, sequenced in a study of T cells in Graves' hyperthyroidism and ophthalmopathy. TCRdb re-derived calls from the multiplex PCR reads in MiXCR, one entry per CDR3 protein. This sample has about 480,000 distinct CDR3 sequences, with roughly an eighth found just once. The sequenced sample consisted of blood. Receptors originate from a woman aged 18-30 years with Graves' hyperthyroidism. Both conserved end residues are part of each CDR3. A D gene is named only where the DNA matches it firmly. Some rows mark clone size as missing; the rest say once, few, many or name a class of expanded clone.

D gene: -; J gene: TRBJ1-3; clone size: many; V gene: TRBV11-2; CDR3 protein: CASSSLSRSSGNTIYF; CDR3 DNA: TGTGCCAGCAGCTCACTCTCTCGGAGCTCTGGAAACACCATATATTTT
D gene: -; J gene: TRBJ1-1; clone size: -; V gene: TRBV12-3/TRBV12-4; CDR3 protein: CASNQVGRRHTEAFF; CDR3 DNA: TGCGCCAGCAACCAGGTTGGGCGGAGGCACACTGAAGCTTTCTTT
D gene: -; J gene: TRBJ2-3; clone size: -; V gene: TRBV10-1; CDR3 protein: CASSDGSGAHTDTQYF; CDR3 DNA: TGCGCCAGCAGTGATGGCTCTGGAGCCCACACAGATACGCAGTATTTT
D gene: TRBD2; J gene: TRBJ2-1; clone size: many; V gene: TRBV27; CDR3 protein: CASSKTSGREAEQFF; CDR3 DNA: TGTGCCAGCAGTAAAACTAGCGGGAGGGAGGCTGAGCAGTTCTTC
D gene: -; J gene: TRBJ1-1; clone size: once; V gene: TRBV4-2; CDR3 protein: CASSQARSEAFF; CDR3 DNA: TGTGCCAGCAGCCAAGCGAGGAGTGAAGCTTTCTTT
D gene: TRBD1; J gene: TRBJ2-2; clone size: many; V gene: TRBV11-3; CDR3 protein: CASSMRQGGTGELFF; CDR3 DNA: TGTGCCAGCAGCATGAGACAGGGTGGAACCGGGGAGCTGTTTTTT
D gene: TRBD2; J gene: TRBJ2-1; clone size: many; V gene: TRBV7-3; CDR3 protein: CASSPVSGTYNEQFF; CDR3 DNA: TGTGCCAGCAGTCCCGTTAGCGGGACCTACAATGAGCAGTTCTTC
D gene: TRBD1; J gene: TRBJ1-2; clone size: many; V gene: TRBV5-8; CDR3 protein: CASSFNLGQSYGYTF; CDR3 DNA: TGTGCCAGCAGCTTCAACCTGGGACAGAGCTATGGCTACACCTTC
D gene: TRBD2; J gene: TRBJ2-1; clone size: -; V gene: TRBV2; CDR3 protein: CASNGGSGRYNEQFF; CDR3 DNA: TGTGCCAGCAATGGTGGTAGCGGGAGGTACAATGAGCAGTTCTTC
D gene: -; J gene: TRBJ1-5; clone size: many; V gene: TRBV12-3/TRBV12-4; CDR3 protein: CASSLALNQPQHF; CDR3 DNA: TGTGCCAGCAGTTTAGCCCTCAATCAGCCCCAGCATTTT
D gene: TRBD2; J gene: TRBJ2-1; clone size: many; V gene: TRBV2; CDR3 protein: CASRGEGTRGNEQFF; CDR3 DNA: TGTGCCAGCAGGGGGGAAGGGACTAGGGGCAATGAGCAGTTCTTC
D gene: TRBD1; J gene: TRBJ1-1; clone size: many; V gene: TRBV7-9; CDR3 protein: CASSLRRGLGNTEAFF; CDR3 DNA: TGTGCCAGCAGCTTACGGAGGGGGCTCGGGAACACTGAAGCTTTCTTT
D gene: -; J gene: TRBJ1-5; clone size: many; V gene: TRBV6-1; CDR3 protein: CASILGLNQPQHF; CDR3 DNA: TGTGCCAGCATCCTCGGACTGAATCAGCCCCAGCATTTT
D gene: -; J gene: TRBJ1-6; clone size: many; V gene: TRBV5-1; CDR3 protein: CATRSQEDSPLHF; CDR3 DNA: TGCGCTACCAGGAGCCAAGAGGATTCACCCCTCCACTTT
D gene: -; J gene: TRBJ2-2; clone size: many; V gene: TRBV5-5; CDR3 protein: CASSLAPRDTGELFF; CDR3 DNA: TGTGCCAGCAGCTTGGCCCCCAGGGACACCGGGGAGCTGTTTTTT
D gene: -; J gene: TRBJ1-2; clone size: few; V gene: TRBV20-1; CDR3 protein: CSARDPQGYGYTF; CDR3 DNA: TGCAGTGCTAGAGATCCACAGGGATATGGCTACACCTTC
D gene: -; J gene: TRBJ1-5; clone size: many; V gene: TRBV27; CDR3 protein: CASSLGQFNQPQHF; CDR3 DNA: TGTGCCAGCAGTTTGGGACAATTTAATCAGCCCCAGCATTTT
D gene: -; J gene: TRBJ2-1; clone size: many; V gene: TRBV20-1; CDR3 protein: CSARDRDRPNEQFF; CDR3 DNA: TGCAGTGCTAGAGATCGGGACCGCCCAAATGAGCAGTTCTTC
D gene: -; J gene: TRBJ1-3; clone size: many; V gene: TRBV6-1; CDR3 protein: CASSLRAQGSIYF; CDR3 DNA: TGTGCCAGCAGTTTACGCGCGCAAGGGTCCATATATTTT
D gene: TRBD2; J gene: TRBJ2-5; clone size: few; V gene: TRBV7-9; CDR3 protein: CASSLTSGRTETQYF; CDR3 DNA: TGTGCCAGCAGCTTAACTAGCGGGAGGACGGAGACCCAGTACTTC
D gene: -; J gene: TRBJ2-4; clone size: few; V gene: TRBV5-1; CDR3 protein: CASSFTGTTARGKNIQYF; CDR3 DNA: TGCGCCAGCAGCTTTACCGGGACTACGGCCAGGGGCAAAAACATTCAGTACTTC
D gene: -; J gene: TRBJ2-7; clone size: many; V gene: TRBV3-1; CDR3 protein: CASSPDRTRTISYEQYF; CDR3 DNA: TGTGCCAGCAGCCCAGACAGGACACGTACGATCTCCTACGAGCAGTACTTC
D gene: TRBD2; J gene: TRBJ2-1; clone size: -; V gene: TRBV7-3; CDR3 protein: CASSPQGTSGTYNEQFF; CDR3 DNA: TGTGCCAGCAGCCCCCAAGGGACTAGCGGGACGTACAATGAGCAGTTCTTC
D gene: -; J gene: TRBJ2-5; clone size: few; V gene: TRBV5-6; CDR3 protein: CASRKEKETQYF; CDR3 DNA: TGTGCCAGCAGGAAGGAAAAAGAGACCCAGTACTTC
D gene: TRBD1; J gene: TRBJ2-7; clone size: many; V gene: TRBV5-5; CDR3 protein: CASRYRDRRPYEQYF; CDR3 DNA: TGTGCCAGCAGATACCGGGACAGGAGACCCTACGAGCAGTACTTC
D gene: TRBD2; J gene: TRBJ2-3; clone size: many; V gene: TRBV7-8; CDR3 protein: CASSPYGGMGGRPDTQYF; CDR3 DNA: TGTGCCAGCAGCCCCTATGGGGGTATGGGCGGGAGGCCAGATACGCAGTATTTT
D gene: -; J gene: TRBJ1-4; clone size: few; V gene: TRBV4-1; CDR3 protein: CASSQDPGNNEKLFF; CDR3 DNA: TGCGCCAGCAGCCAAGATCCGGGGAACAATGAAAAACTGTTTTTT
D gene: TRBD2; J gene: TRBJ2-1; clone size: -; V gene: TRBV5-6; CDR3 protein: CASSLEAGYEQFF; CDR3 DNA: TGTGCCAGCAGCTTGGAAGCGGGATATGAGCAGTTCTTC
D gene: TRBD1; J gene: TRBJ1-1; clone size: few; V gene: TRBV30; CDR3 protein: CAWSSGQGYTEAFF; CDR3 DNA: TGTGCCTGGAGTAGCGGACAGGGCTACACTGAAGCTTTCTTT
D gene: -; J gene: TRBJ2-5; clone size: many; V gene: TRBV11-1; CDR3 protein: CASSTEGGGETQYF; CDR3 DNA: TGTGCCAGCAGCACCGAGGGGGGCGGGGAGACCCAGTACTTC
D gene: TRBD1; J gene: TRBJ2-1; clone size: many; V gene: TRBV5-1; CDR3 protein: CASSLGIGGQGYNEQFF; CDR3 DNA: TGCGCCAGCAGTCTGGGAATCGGGGGACAGGGGTACAATGAGCAGTTCTTC
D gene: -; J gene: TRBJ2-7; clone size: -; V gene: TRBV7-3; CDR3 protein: CASSVGSDEQYF; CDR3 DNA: TGTGCCAGCAGCGTTGGGTCGGACGAGCAGTACTTC
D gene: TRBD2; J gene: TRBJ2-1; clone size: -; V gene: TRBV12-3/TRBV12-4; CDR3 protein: CASSSRTGTSGVGEQFF; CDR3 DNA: TGTGCCAGCAGTTCCAGAACCGGGACTAGCGGGGTGGGCGAGCAGTTCTTC
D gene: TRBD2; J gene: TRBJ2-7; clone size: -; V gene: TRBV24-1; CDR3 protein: CATSDRRAGPNYEQYF; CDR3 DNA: TGTGCCACCAGTGACCGACGAGCGGGGCCGAACTACGAGCAGTACTTC
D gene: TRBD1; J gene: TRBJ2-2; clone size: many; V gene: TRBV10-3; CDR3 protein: CAIAGAGGNPANTGELFF; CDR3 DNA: TGTGCCATCGCTGGGGCAGGGGGCAATCCCGCGAACACCGGGGAGCTGTTTTTT
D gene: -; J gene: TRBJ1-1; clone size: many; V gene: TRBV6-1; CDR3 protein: CASSEALPLNTEAFF; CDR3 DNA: TGTGCCAGCAGTGAAGCTCTCCCCTTGAACACTGAAGCTTTCTTT
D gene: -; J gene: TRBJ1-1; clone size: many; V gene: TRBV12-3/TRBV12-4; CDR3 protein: CASSSEQITEAFF; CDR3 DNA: TGTGCCAGCAGTTCTGAACAGATCACTGAAGCTTTCTTT
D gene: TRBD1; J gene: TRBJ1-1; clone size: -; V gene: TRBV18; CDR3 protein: CASSPSETGAGTEAFF; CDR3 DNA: TGTGCCAGCTCACCATCAGAGACAGGGGCGGGCACTGAAGCTTTCTTT
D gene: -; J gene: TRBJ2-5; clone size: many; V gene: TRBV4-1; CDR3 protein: CASSQVPVGGNLETQYF; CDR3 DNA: TGCGCCAGCAGCCAAGTCCCCGTAGGGGGGAATCTTGAGACCCAGTACTTC
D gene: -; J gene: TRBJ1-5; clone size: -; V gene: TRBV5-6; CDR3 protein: CASSLSRGGNQPHHF; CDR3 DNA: TGTGCCAGCAGCTTGTCCAGGGGAGGCAATCAGCCCCACCATTTT
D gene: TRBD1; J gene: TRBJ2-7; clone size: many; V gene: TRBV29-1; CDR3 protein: CSGRDRGLSEQYF; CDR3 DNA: TGCAGCGGACGGGACAGGGGGCTGTCCGAGCAGTACTTC
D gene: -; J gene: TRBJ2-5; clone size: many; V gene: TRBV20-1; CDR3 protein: CSAGLRETQYF; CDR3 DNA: TGCAGTGCTGGCCTTCGTGAGACCCAGTACTTC
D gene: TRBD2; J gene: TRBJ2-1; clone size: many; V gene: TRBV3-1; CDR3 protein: CASSHWREASYNEQFF; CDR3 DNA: TGTGCCAGCAGCCATTGGCGGGAGGCTTCCTACAATGAGCAGTTCTTC
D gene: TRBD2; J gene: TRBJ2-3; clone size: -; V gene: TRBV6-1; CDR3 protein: CASSRSRLAGGDTQYF; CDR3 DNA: TGTGCCAGCAGTCGATCCCGACTAGCGGGAGGAGATACGCAGTATTTT
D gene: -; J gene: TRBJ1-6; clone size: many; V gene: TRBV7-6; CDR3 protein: CASSSQANSPLHF; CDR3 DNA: TGTGCCAGCAGCTCCCAGGCAAATTCACCCCTCCACTTT
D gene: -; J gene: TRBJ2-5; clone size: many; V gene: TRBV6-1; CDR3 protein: CASSYGTAVYQETQYF; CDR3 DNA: TGTGCCAGCAGTTACGGGACCGCCGTCTACCAAGAGACCCAGTACTTC
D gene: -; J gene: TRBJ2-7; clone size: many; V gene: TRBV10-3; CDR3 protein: CAISETQGFEQYF; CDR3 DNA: TGTGCCATCAGTGAAACCCAGGGGTTCGAGCAGTACTTC
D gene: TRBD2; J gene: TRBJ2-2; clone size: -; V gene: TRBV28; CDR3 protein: CASRLAGYTGELFF; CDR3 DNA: TGTGCCAGCAGACTAGCGGGGTACACCGGGGAGCTGTTTTTT
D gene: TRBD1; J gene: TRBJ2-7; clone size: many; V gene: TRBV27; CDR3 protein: CASSAATGASYEQYF; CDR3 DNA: TGTGCCAGCAGCGCCGCGACAGGGGCATCCTACGAGCAGTACTTC
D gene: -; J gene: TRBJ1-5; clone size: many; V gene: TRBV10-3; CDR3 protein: CAIGGNSNQPQHF; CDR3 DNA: TGTGCCATCGGGGGGAATAGCAATCAGCCCCAGCATTTT